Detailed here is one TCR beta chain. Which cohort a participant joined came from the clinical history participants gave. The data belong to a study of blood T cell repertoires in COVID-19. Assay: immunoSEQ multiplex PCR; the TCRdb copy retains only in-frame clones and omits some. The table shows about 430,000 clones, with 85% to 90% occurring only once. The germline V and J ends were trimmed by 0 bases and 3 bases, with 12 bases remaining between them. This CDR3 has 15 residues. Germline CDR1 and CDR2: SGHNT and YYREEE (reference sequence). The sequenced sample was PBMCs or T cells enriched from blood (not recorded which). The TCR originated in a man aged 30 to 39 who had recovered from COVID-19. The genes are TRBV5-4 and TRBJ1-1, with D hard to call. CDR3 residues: CASSLAGGMDTEAFF. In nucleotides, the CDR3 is TGTGCCAGCAGCTTGGCCGGAGGGATGGACACTGAAGCTTTCTTT.